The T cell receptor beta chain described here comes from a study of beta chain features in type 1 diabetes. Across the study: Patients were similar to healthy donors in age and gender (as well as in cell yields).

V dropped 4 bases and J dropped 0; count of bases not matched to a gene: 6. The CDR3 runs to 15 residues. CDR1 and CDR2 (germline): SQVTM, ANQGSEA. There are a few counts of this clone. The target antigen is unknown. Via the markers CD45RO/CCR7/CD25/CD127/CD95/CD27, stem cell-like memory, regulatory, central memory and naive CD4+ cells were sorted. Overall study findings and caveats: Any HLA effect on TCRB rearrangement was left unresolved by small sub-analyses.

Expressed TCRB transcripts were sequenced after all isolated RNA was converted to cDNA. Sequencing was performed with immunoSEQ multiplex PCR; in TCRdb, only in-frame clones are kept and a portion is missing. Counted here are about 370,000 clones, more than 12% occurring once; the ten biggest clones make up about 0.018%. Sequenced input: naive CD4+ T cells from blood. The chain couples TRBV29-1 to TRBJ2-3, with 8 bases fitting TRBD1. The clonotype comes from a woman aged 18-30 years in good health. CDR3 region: CSVVERTGSTDTQYF. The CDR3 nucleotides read TGCAGCGTTGTTGAAAGGACAGGGAGCACAGATACGCAGTATTTT.